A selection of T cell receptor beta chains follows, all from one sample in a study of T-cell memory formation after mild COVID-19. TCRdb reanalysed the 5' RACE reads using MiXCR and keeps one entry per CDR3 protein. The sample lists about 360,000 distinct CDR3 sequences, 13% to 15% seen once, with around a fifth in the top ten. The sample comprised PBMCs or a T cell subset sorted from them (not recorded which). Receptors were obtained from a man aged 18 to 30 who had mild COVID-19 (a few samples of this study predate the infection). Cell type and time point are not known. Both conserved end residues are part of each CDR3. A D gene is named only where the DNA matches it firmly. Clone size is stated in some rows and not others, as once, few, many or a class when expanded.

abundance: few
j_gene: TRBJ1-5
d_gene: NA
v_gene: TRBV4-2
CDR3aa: CASSQEEVANQPQHF
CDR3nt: TGTGCCAGCAGCCAAGAGGAGGTGGCAAATCAGCCCCAGCATTTT

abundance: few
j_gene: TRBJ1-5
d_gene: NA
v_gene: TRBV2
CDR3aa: CASSEATAAQPQHF
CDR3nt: TGTGCCAGCAGTGAAGCGACAGCCGCTCAGCCCCAGCATTTT

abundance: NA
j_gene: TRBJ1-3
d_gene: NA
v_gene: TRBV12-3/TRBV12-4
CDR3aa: CASRVLGTIYF
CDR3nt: TGTGCCAGCAGGGTTTTAGGTACCATATATTTT

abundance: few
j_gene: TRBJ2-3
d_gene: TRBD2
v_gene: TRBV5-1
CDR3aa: CASPLRGGFPDTQYF
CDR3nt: TGCGCCAGCCCTCTCCGCGGGGGTTTCCCCGATACGCAGTATTTT

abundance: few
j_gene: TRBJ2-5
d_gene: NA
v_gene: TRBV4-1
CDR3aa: CASTGFGSETQYF
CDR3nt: TGCGCCAGCACGGGGTTTGGTTCGGAGACCCAGTACTTC

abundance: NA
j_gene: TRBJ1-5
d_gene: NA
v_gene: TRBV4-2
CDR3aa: CASSSTDSSNQPQHF
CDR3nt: TGTGCCAGCAGTTCGACGGACAGTAGCAATCAGCCCCAGCATTTT

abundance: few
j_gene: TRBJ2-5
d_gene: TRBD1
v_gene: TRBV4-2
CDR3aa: CASSQQGATSGETQYF
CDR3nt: TGTGCCAGCAGCCAACAGGGGGCGACATCGGGGGAGACCCAGTACTTC

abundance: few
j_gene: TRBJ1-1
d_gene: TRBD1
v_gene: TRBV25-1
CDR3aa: CASAGQGNTEAFF
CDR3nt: TGTGCCAGCGCCGGACAGGGGAACACTGAAGCTTTCTTT

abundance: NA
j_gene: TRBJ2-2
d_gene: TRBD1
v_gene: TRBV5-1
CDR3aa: CASSSTGTGYTGELFF
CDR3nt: TGCGCCAGCAGCTCGACCGGGACAGGGTATACCGGGGAGCTGTTTTTT

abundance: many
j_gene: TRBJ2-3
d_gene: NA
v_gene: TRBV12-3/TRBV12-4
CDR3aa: CASSFDGTDTQYF
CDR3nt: TGTGCCAGCAGTTTTGATGGGACAGATACGCAGTATTTT

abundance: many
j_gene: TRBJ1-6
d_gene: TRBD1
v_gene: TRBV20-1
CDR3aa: CSARERQGATYNSPLHF
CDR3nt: TGCAGTGCTAGAGAGAGGCAGGGGGCCACCTATAATTCACCCCTCCACTTT

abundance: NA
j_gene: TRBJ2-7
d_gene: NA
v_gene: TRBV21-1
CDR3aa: CASRKEGDCDEQYF
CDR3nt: TGTGCCAGCCGCAAAGAGGGGGATTGCGACGAGCAGTACTTC

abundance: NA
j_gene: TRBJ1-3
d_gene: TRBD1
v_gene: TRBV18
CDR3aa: CASSRRDSTGNTIYF
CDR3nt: TGTGCCAGCTCACGCCGGGACAGCACTGGAAACACCATATATTTT

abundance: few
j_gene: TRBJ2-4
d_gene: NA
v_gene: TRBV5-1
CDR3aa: CASSPLNSDKNIQYF
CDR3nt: TGCGCCAGCAGCCCATTGAACAGCGACAAAAACATTCAGTACTTC

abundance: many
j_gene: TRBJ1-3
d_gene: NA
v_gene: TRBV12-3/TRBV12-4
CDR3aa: CASSLVQGIYF
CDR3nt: TGTGCCAGCAGTTTAGTCCAGGGCATATATTTT

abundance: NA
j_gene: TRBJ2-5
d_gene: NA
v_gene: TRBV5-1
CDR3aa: CASSLESVAETQYF
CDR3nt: TGCGCCAGCAGCTTGGAATCAGTGGCTGAGACCCAGTACTTC

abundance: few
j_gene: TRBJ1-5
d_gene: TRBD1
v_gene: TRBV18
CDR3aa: CASSPEQGADNQPQHF
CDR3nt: TGTGCCAGCTCACCAGAGCAGGGGGCAGATAATCAGCCCCAGCATTTT

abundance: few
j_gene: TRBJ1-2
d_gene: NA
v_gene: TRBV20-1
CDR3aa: CSARGRAYDYGYTF
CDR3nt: TGCAGTGCTAGAGGCCGGGCCTACGACTATGGCTACACCTTC

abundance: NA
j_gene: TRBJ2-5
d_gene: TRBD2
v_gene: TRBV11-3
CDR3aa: CASSPGLAGFETQYF
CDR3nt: TGTGCCAGCAGCCCCGGACTAGCGGGGTTCGAGACCCAGTACTTC

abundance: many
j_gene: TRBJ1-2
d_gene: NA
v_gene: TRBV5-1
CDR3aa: CASSFPTGDGYTF
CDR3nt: TGCGCCAGCAGCTTTCCCACGGGAGATGGCTACACCTTC

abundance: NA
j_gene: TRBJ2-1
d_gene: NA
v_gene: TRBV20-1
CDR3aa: CSAFFRNEQFF
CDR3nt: TGCAGTGCTTTCTTCCGGAATGAGCAGTTCTTC

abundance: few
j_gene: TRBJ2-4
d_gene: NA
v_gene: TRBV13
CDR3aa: CASSLTGLLAKNIQYF
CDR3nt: TGTGCCAGCAGCTTGACGGGGCTGCTAGCCAAAAACATTCAGTACTTC

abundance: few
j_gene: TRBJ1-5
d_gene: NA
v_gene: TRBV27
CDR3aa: CASSSTPELHQPQHF
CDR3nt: TGTGCCAGCAGTTCGACACCCGAGTTGCATCAGCCCCAGCATTTT

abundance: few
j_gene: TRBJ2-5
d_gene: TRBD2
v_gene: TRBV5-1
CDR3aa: CASSSRALLLAGEQETQYF
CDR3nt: TGCGCCAGCAGCTCGAGAGCCTTACTACTAGCGGGGGAACAAGAGACCCAGTACTTC

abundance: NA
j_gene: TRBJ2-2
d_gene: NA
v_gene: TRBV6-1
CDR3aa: CASSSRSDIFTGELFF
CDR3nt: TGTGCCAGCAGTTCCCGCTCCGACATCTTCACCGGGGAGCTGTTTTTT

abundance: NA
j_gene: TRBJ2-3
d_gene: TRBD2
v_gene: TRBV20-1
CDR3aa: CSALGGGATDTQYF
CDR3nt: TGCAGTGCTCTTGGCGGGGGGGCGACAGATACGCAGTATTTT

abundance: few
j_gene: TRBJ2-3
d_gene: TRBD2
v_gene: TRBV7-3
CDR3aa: CASSSGLAGLGTDTQYF
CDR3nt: TGTGCCAGCAGCTCGGGACTAGCGGGGCTAGGCACAGATACGCAGTATTTT

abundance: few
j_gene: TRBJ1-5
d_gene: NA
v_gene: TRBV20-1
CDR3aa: CSFQGVNQPQHF
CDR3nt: TGCAGTTTCCAAGGGGTCAATCAGCCCCAGCATTTT

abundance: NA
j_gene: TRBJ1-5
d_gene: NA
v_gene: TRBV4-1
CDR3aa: CASRVNQGIQPQHF
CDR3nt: TGCGCCAGCCGCGTAAATCAGGGGATTCAGCCCCAGCATTTT

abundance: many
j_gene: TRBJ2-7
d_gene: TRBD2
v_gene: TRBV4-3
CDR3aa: CASSQGSSGYEQYF
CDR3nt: TGCGCCAGCAGCCAAGGTTCTAGCGGATACGAGCAGTACTTC

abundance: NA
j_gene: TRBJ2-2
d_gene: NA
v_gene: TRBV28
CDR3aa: CASTLGAYYEELFF
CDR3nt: TGTGCCAGCACCCTAGGGGCTTACTATGAGGAGCTGTTTTTT

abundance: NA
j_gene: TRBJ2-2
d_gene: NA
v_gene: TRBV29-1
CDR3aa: CSVGPLTGELFF
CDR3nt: TGCAGCGTGGGTCCTCTCACCGGGGAGCTGTTTTTT

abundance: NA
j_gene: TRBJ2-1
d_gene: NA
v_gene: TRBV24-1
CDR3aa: CATSDTGGHNEQFF
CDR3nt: TGTGCCACCAGTGATACTGGCGGGCACAATGAGCAGTTCTTC

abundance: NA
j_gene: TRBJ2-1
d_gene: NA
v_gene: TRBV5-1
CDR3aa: CASSLVGTLLGEQFF
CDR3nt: TGCGCCAGCAGCTTGGTAGGGACACTCCTAGGAGAGCAGTTCTTC

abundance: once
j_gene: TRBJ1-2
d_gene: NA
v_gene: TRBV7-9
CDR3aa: CASSPAAVRVRYGYTF
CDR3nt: TGTGCCAGCAGCCCTGCGGCAGTTCGGGTCCGCTATGGCTACACCTTC

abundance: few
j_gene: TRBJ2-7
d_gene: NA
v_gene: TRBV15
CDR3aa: CATSRGQMTDEQYF
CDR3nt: TGTGCCACCAGCAGAGGACAGATGACTGACGAGCAGTACTTC

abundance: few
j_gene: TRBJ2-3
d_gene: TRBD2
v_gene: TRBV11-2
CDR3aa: CASSSRLAGETTDTQYF
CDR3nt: TGTGCCAGCAGCTCGCGACTAGCGGGGGAAACCACAGATACGCAGTATTTT

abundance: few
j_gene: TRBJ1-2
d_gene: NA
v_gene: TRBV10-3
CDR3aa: CAISGTLVGGYTF
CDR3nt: TGTGCCATCAGTGGGACGTTAGTGGGTGGCTACACCTTC

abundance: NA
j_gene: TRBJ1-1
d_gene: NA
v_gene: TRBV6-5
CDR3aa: CASRKVGGRSNTEAFF
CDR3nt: TGTGCCAGCAGAAAGGTGGGGGGGCGATCGAACACTGAAGCTTTCTTT

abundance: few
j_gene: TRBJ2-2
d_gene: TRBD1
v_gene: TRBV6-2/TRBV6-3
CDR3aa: CASSYAGRGYTGELFF
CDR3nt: TGTGCCAGCAGTTATGCGGGCAGGGGGTACACCGGGGAGCTGTTTTTT

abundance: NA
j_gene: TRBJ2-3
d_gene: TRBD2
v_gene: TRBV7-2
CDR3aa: CASSLEGGGAEDTQYF
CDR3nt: TGTGCCAGCAGCTTAGAGGGCGGGGGGGCCGAAGATACGCAGTATTTT

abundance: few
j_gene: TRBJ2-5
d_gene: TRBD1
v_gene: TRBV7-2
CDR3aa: CASSFRTGLGETQYF
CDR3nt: TGTGCCAGCAGCTTCCGGACAGGGCTGGGAGAGACCCAGTACTTC

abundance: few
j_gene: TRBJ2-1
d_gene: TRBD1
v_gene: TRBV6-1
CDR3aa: CASSVGQDPYNEQFF
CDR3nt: TGTGCCAGCAGTGTCGGACAGGATCCCTACAATGAGCAGTTCTTC